What follows are 9 T cell receptor delta chains derived from one specimen sequenced in a study of γδ T cells in repeated Plasmodium falciparum infection. TCRdb reanalyzed the multiplex PCR reads using CATT. The sample yields about 57,000 delta-chain clones, 1.7% seen once. Gammadelta T cells were flow-sorted from PBMC into Vgamma9/Vdelta2+ and Vdelta2-negative populations for bulk analysis. The sample was gamma-delta T cells from blood. All receptors come from a pool of human donors (malaria-infected and uninfected, not separated).

About this clone itself: This likely reflects a read error, since a far larger clone is one base away. Distinct nucleotide sequences in the sample also encode this CDR3. The V gene is TRDV1, but the J gene lacks a call; TRDD3 is the table's D call and was not checked against the DNA. The CDR3 runs to 20 residues. CDR1 is TSWWSYY and CDR2 is QGS in the germline V gene. Written as DNA, the CDR3 is TGTGCTCTTGGGACCAGGGTTCCTATTCCTCTGGGGGATCCCCCCGATAAGCTCATCTTT. Protein product: CALGTRVPIPLGDPPDKLIF.

This clone was observed at least ten times. This probably arose from a read error, given a far larger clone one base away. Other DNA sequences in this sample translate to the same CDR3. The chain is built from TRDV1 and TRDJ1, with 10 bases aligning to TRDD3. The J gene is absent in TCRdb and was assigned here via DNA matching to germline. Germline lookup yields CDR1 TSWWSYY and CDR2 QGS. The CDR3 sequence is 21 residues long. The CDR3 bases are TGTGCTATTGGGGAACTAGACCATACTGTTATCGGGGGATACGGCACCGATAAACTCATCTTT. The encoded protein is CAIGELDHTVIGGYGTDKLIF.

On this clone itself: TCRdb attributes to this sequence the protein of a much larger clone, which differs from the DNA translation at residue 20; a read error is likely, and the protein displayed is translated from the DNA. CDR3 in amino acids: CAFRFYRNYEGIYWGIVVRTQLFF. The CDR3 nucleotides read TGTGCCTTTAGATTCTACCGGAACTACGAGGGAATTTACTGGGGGATAGTGGTTAGAACACAACTCTTCTTT. The V call is TRDV3, the J call TRDJ2; 11 positions agree with TRDD3. Per the germline V gene, CDR1 is TVYSNPD and CDR2 is GDNSRS (reference sequence). V shed 0 bases and J 9 bases; nucleotides not matched to a gene: 36. CDR3 length: 24 amino acids. Full variable domain (rest looked up from reference TRDV3 and TRDJ2): CDKVTQSSPDQTVASGSEVVLLCTYDTVYSNPDLFWYRIRPDYSFQFVFYGDNSRSEGADFTQGRFSVKHILTQKAFHLVISPVRTEDSATYYCAFRFYRNYEGIYWGIVVRTQLFFGKGTQLIVEP.

As concerns this clone: A far larger clone is a single base away, which makes a read error likely. The sample carries other DNA sequences with the same CDR3. The chain has TRDV3 and TRDJ2, with 11 positions matching TRDD3. The CDR3 sequence is 24 residues long. Per germline, CDR1 TVYSNPD and CDR2 GDNSRS (reference sequence). CDR3 DNA: TGTGCCTTTAGATTCTACCGGAACTACGAGGGAATTTACTGGGGGATAGTGGTTAGAGCACAGCTCTTCTTT. This gives the protein CAFRFYRNYEGIYWGIVVRAQLFF.

This clone was seen a handful of times. The mismatch at residue 10 between this DNA's translation and the TCRdb protein of a much larger clone likely reflects a read error; the protein shown is translated from the DNA. The CDR3: CACDNPAFLGCGYTDKLIF. DNA for the CDR3: TGTGCCTGTGATAATCCCGCCTTCCTTGGCTGCGGGTACACCGATAAACTCATCTTT. The V call is TRDV2, the J call TRDJ1; the match to TRDD2 covers 7 bases. In the absence of a J gene in TCRdb, the DNA was matched to germline to assign it here. There are 19 residues in the CDR3. V shed 4 bases, J shed 0 bases, and the junction held 19 bases outside the gene matches. In germline, CDR1 is GEAIGNYY, CDR2 EKD.

This clone came up many times. The TCRdb protein, from a much larger clone, departs from this DNA's translation at residue 5, likely by read error; the protein shown derives from the DNA. The genes are TRDV1 and TRDJ1; D unresolved. Looked up from germline, CDR1 is TSWWSYY and CDR2 is QGS. V dropped 4 bases and J dropped 0 bases, with 18 bases sitting between them. The CDR3 runs to 17 residues. DNA for the CDR3: TGTGCTCTTGGGGGACTAGAGTCACGGGACTACACCGATAAACTCATCTTT. The encoded protein is CALGGLESRDYTDKLIF.

This clone was counted a few times. The protein held in TCRdb is that of a much larger clone and does not match this DNA's translation at residue 3, likely because of a read error; the protein shown is translated from the DNA. The rearrangement uses TRDV1 and TRDJ1, with D maybe TRDD3 (9 bases). The J gene, absent from TCRdb, was called here by matching the DNA to germline. The CDR3 runs 28 residues. The V gene's germline CDR1 is TSWWSYY and CDR2 QGS. The CDR3 here is CAVGELGGRVFFRASYELGDFRTDKLIF. The CDR3 region has the DNA TGTGCTGTTGGGGAACTAGGGGGTCGGGTCTTCTTTCGGGCTTCCTACGAGCTGGGGGATTTTCGCACCGATAAACTCATCTTT.

At least ten counts were recorded for this clone. This DNA's translation and the protein TCRdb lists, from a much larger clone, do not match at residue 15, likely due to a read error; the protein shown is translated from the DNA. The V gene is TRDV2; the J gene was not called; the table assigns TRDD3, which was not confirmed against the DNA. Germline V gene lookup returns CDR1 GEAIGNYY and CDR2 EKD. The length of the CDR3 is 17 residues. CDR3 DNA: TGTGCCTGTGACACCTGGGGGAGCTCCTGGGACACCCGACAGACGTTTTTC. Translated, it gives CACDTWGSSWDTRQTFF.

A note on this clone: A far bigger clonotype differs at one base, so this is likely a read error. Other DNA sequences of this sample code for an identical CDR3. This rearrangement joins TRDV3 to TRDJ1; TRDD3 matches at 12 bases. CDR1 TVYSNPD and CDR2 GDNSRS come from the germline V gene (reference sequence). The CDR3 spans 19 residues. CDR3 in amino acids: CASPTFSGGYASATDKLIF. The CDR3 coding sequence is TGTGCCTCTCCTACGTTCTCTGGGGGATACGCGTCGGCCACCGATAAGCTCATCTTT.